The TCR beta chain described here comes from a study of cytomegalovirus exposure and HLA in healthy donors. Points from the study as a whole: Listed as cytomegalovirus-associated were 164 TCR beta chains.

It was with 60 Vbeta and 13 Jbeta primers that the PCR ran. The repertoire was sequenced with immunoSEQ multiplex PCR; TCRdb's copy has only in-frame clones and lacks some. The sample is made up of approximately 110,000 clones, and the top ten hold about 2.2% of it. About this clone: Its specificity is unknown.

CDR1 and CDR2 from the germline V gene are MNHNS and SASEGT. The CDR3 is 15 amino acids. The V end lost 3 bases, the J end lost 4 bases, and 15 bases lay between the germline ends. The TCR comes from a man aged 40-50 years in good health and CMV-seronegative. Sample: PBMCs. The V call is TRBV6-1, the J call TRBJ1-1, with D possibly TRBD1 on 6 matching bases. The CDR3 sequence: CASSDQTGMGTEAFF. CDR3 bases: TGTGCCAGCAGTGACCAAACAGGGATGGGCACTGAAGCTTTCTTT.